Shown below are 3 T cell receptor beta chains from a single sample sequenced in a study of spatial heterogeneity in lung cancer. This sample's time point: sample taken at primary tumor resection. TCRdb analysed the 5' RACE reads with MiXCR anew, one entry per CDR3 protein. Of over 50,000 distinct CDR3 sequences in the sample, 6.3% were seen once. Sequenced here: PBMCs, sampled at surgery. The receptors derive from a female donor with early-stage non-small cell lung cancer.

This clonotype was seen repeatedly, ten times or more. The chain is built from TRBV11-2 and TRBJ2-7; 10 positions match TRBD1. The V segment lost 6 bases and the J segment 0 bases; nucleotides outside the gene matches: 5. From germline, CDR1 is SGHAT and CDR2 FQNNGV. The CDR3 is 15 amino acids. In DNA, the CDR3 is TGTGCCAGCAGTACCGGGACAGGGGCCTCCTACGAGCAGTACTTC. This sequence encodes CASSTGTGASYEQYF.

This clonotype occurred many times. This rearrangement joins TRBV4-2 to TRBJ1-3; tentative D call: TRBD1 (6 bases). The CDR3 loop spans 16 amino acids. The V gene lost 0 bases and the J gene lost 0 bases, with 9 bases spanning the gap. Germline values: CDR1 LGHNA, CDR2 YNFKEQ. This CDR3 reads CASSQEQGSSGNTIYF. Written as DNA, the CDR3 is TGTGCCAGCAGCCAAGAACAGGGCTCCTCTGGAAACACCATATATTTT.

This clonotype showed up many times. V is TRBV28 and J is TRBJ1-3; D gene ambiguous. The CDR3 extends over 16 amino acids. V lost 4 bases and J 0 bases, leaving 13 bases between the germline ends. Germline V gives CDR1 MDHEN, CDR2 SYDVKM. This CDR3 reads CASSSVGARSGNTIYF. The CDR3 nucleotides are TGTGCCAGCAGTTCCGTGGGCGCGCGCTCTGGAAACACCATATATTTT.